The clone carrying this T cell receptor beta chain came up once. Enrolled during active infection, Seattle patients were then followed longitudinally. V lost 5 bases to trimming and J lost 8 bases; unmatched junction nucleotides: 9. CDR3 length equals 14 residues. Germline-derived CDR1 and CDR2 are KGHSH and LQKENI. Authors' processing steps: Counts of nucleated cells, estimated from reference gene primer amplification, were obtained. TCRdb keeps only in-frame clones here, not all; method: immunoSEQ multiplex PCR. Clonal size and the V and J genes are those of that table, whereas D and trimming came from the DNA. The sample has around 340,000 clones, around nine tenths seen once; the top ten hold 3% to 4%. These data come from a study of blood T cell repertoires in COVID-19. Across the whole study: COVID-19 samples, acute and convalescent, were from the United States, Italy and Spain. Sample material is recorded as cDNA or gDNA derived from T cells, B-cell-depleted T cells, or PBMCs.

The receptor's source is a woman aged 55-69 years with COVID-19, enrolled during active disease. Sequenced: peripheral blood. V usage is TRBV18 and J usage is TRBJ2-3, with TRBD1 matching 8 bases. The CDR3 is CASSDTGGTGTQYF. The DNA of the CDR3 is TGTGCCAGCTCAGACACAGGGGGTACCGGTACGCAGTATTTT.